This T cell receptor (beta chain) was captured in a study of vaccination effects on CD4 cells after COVID-19. Study summary: Sequencing followed a ViraFEST assay step that expanded antigen-specific CD4+ T cells with viral peptide pools. Post-vaccine sampling occurred a median 72 days after the second dose.

With 9 to 11 days of culture completed, CD4+ T cells were isolated. This person caught SARS-CoV-2 sometime from March to December 2020, and PCR testing confirmed the infection. BNT162b2 vaccine or mRNA-1273 vaccine was given to participants in two doses. CDR1 and CDR2 (germline): SGHKS, YYEKEE (reference sequence). V was shortened by 4 bases and J by 0 bases, with 16 bases between the two germline ends. The CDR3 is 17 residues long. On this clone: No antigen is known for it.

Repertoires were generated with immunoSEQ multiplex PCR, while TCRdb's copy carries only in-frame clones and drops some. The sample consists of tens of thousands of clones, roughly four fifths of them appearing once. The sequence was collected from a human donor who had a prior SARS-CoV-2 infection. The chain uses TRBV5-5 and TRBJ1-4, with D possibly TRBD1 on 5 matching bases. Sequenced here: CD4+ T cells from PBMCs cultured without peptide, sampled after COVID-19 vaccination. The CDR3 here is CASSTSGASATNEKLFF. CDR3 sequence (DNA): TGTGCCAGCAGCACGTCTGGGGCCTCAGCAACTAATGAAAAACTGTTTTTT.